This entry describes one TCR beta chain. Its antigen is as yet unknown. The same CDR3 also results from other DNA sequences found in this sample. These data come from a study of cytomegalovirus exposure and HLA in healthy donors. Study context: Researchers found that more than 70% of 398 genotyped donors fell within the Caucasian-associated ancestry cluster.

Germline CDR1 and CDR2: SQVTM and ANQGSEA. CDR3 length equals 14 residues. V was pared by 2 bases and J by 2 bases, with 12 bases between. Points from the study as a whole: HLA restriction was apparent for most CMV-associated TCR beta chains in a later analysis.

The PCR contained 60 Vbeta and 13 Jbeta primers. Using immunoSEQ multiplex PCR, the repertoire was profiled, and TCRdb retains in-frame clones only, with some absent. The sample lists about 200,000 clones; 70% were seen once. This clonotype was obtained from a man aged 35 to 55 in good health and CMV-seropositive. Sequences were obtained from PBMCs. The J gene is TRBJ1-1, the V gene TRBV29-1, with D perhaps matching TRBD1 (6 bases). The CDR3, as DNA: TGCAGCGTTGAATATTCAGGGGCAAACACTGAAGCTTTCTTT. Translated: CSVEYSGANTEAFF.